The 15 T cell receptor beta chains in this list originate from one sample, sequenced in a study of T-cell reconstitution after alpha-beta-depleted transplantation in children. Preparing the TCRbeta library involved the use of unique molecular identifiers. TCRdb reprocessed the PCR reads via MiXCR and lists one record per CDR3 protein. The data contain a few hundred thousand distinct CDR3 sequences, approximately 9.7% of them singletons. Sample: PBMCs from the stem cell graft donor, taken from the stem cell graft. These receptors originate from a human donor who donated a stem cell graft to a child with SCID.

The chain has TRBV5-1 and TRBJ2-5, with 12 bases matching TRBD2. Germline lookup yields CDR1 SGHRS and CDR2 YFSETQ. The CDR3 runs 16 residues. V shed 3 bases and J 2 bases; nucleotides not matched to a gene: 5. DNA for the CDR3: TGCGCCAGCAGCTCCCCCCTAGCGGGGGGGCAAGAGACCCAGTACTTC. This gives the protein CASSSPLAGGQETQYF.

This clonotype was counted many times. At one boundary the junction diverges from the germline segment, which might be a read error. This chain links TRBV29-1 with TRBJ1-1; 7 bases match TRBD1. Germline assignment: CDR1 SQVTM and CDR2 ANQGSEA. This CDR3 has 14 residues. The CDR3 DNA is TGCAGCGTGGAAGATACAGGGGTTAACCCTGAAGCTTTCTTT. Amino acid sequence: CSVEDTGVNPEAFF.

This clonotype was observed at least ten times. This sequence joins TRBV2 and TRBJ1-1; D not resolved. This CDR3 is 14 amino acids long. V was pared by 8 bases and J by 2 bases, with 15 bases between. The germline V gene has CDR1 SNHLY and CDR2 FYNNEI. The CDR3 sequence is CASGGPPRNTEAFF. The CDR3, as DNA: TGTGCCAGCGGTGGCCCCCCGCGTAACACTGAAGCTTTCTTT.

This clonotype was recorded many times. This chain connects TRBV7-2 to TRBJ2-6; possibly TRBD1 for D (6 bases). The CDR3 consists of 15 residues. From germline, CDR1 is SGHTA and CDR2 FQGNSA. Trimming left V 5 bases short and J 5 bases short, with 13 bases between. The CDR3 is CASSDGQPWANVLTF. CDR3 bases: TGTGCCAGCAGCGATGGACAGCCCTGGGCCAACGTCCTGACTTTC.

In its sample, this clonotype was seen many times. J is TRBJ2-7 and V is TRBV5-1; D remains ambiguous. The CDR3 extends over 15 amino acids. Looked up from germline, CDR1 is SGHRS and CDR2 is YFSETQ. Between the trimmed V and J ends, which lost 0 bases and 6 bases, there was a span of 16 bases. CDR3 sequence: CASSLDPNLMGEQYF. CDR3 sequence (DNA): TGCGCCAGCAGCTTGGACCCGAACCTCATGGGCGAGCAGTACTTC.

At least ten counts were recorded for this clonotype. V is TRBV12-3 or TRBV12-4 and J is TRBJ2-1; TRBD1 matches at 11 bases. V gave up 6 bases and J gave up 5 bases; unmatched junction bases: 3. This CDR3 is 14 amino acids long. CDR3 sequence: CASRKGQGDNEQFF. The CDR3 DNA is TGTGCCAGCAGAAAGGGACAGGGGGACAATGAGCAGTTCTTC.

In its sample, this clonotype was seen many times. This chain joins TRBV7-9 and TRBJ2-3; possible D gene TRBD2, 6 bases. Per germline, CDR1 SEHNR and CDR2 FQNEAQ (reference sequence). This CDR3 contains 16 residues. The germline V and J ends were trimmed by 2 bases and 3 bases, with 15 bases remaining between them. CDR3 loop: CASSLLAWGETDTQYF. As DNA, the CDR3 is TGTGCCAGCAGCTTACTGGCCTGGGGGGAGACAGATACGCAGTATTTT.

This clonotype was counted at least ten times. The genes are TRBV5-6 and TRBJ1-1; 8 bases are shared with TRBD1. This CDR3 has 14 amino acids. The ends lost 3 bases at V and 0 bases at J; junction bases unmatched: 1. Germline V gives CDR1 SGHDT, CDR2 YYEEEE. CDR3 loop: CASSWDRLNTEAFF. CDR3 DNA sequence: TGTGCCAGCAGCTGGGACAGGTTGAACACTGAAGCTTTCTTT. The whole variable domain, filled in from reference TRBV5-6 and TRBJ1-1, reads DAGVTQSPTHLIKTRGQQVTLRCSPKSGHDTVSWYQQALGQGPQFIFQYYEEEERQRGNFPDRFSGHQFPNYSSELNVNALLLGDSALYLCASSWDRLNTEAFFGQGTRLTVV.

This clonotype came up many times. This chain connects TRBV5-5 to TRBJ2-7; TRBD1 aligns across 10 bases. There are 18 residues in the CDR3. Germline CDR1 SGHKS, CDR2 YYEKEE (reference sequence). Trimming cost V 1 base and J 2 bases; bases outside gene matches: 12. CDR3 sequence (DNA): TGTGCCAGCAGCTTGAATCCCCCGGGACAGGGGTACGCCTACGAGCAGTACTTC. Translation: CASSLNPPGQGYAYEQYF. Using reference TRBV5-5 and TRBJ2-7 for the parts outside the CDR3, the full variable domain is DAGVTQSPTHLIKTRGQQVTLRCSPISGHKSVSWYQQVLGQGPQFIFQYYEKEERGRGNFPDRFSARQFPNYSSELNVNALLLGDSALYLCASSLNPPGQGYAYEQYFGPGTRLTVT.

This clonotype was observed a single time. The junction does not match germline at one end; this may be a read error. V gene TRBV10-2 combines with J gene TRBJ1-1; D is possibly TRBD1 (5 bases). The CDR3 consists of 12 residues. Germline V CDR1 and CDR2: WSHSY, SAAADI. The CDR3 nucleotides are TGCGCCAACAGTTTTGGGGGGTCTGAAGCTTTCTTT. This codes for CANSFGGSEAFF.

This clonotype was picked up many times. The J gene is TRBJ1-2, the V gene TRBV30; D is unresolved. V lost 8 bases and J lost 4, with 11 bases in between. The CDR3 consists of 11 residues. CDR1 GTSNPN and CDR2 SVGIG come from the germline V gene (reference sequence). CDR3 DNA sequence: TGTGCCCGTCGGCAAGCCTATGGCTACACCTTC. Encoded protein: CARRQAYGYTF.

This clonotype was detected many times. The chain carries TRBV29-1 and TRBJ2-6; D ambiguous. CDR3 length: 14 residues. In germline, CDR1 is SQVTM, CDR2 ANQGSEA. Trimming removed 1 base at V and 0 bases at J, with 4 bases between. The CDR3 nucleotides read TGCAGCGTTGAAGTTGACTCTGGGGCCAACGTCCTGACTTTC. Translated: CSVEVDSGANVLTF.

This clonotype was counted at least ten times. The rearrangement links TRBV5-1 to TRBJ2-7; a possible D gene is TRBD1 (6 bases). Trimming shortened V by 4 bases and J by 2 bases, and 19 bases separated the two germline ends. The CDR3 runs 16 residues. The germline CDR1 and CDR2 sequences are SGHRS and YFSETQ. CDR3 bases: TGCGCCAGCAGCCGGCAACCCCGGGACAAAGCCTACGAGCAGTACTTC. Its translation: CASSRQPRDKAYEQYF. The full variable domain, completed using reference TRBV5-1 and TRBJ2-7, is KAGVTQTPRYLIKTRGQQVTLSCSPISGHRSVSWYQQTPGQGLQFLFEYFSETQRNKGNFPGRFSGRQFSNSRSEMNVSTLELGDSALYLCASSRQPRDKAYEQYFGPGTRLTVT.

This clonotype turned up a few times. A much bigger clone sits one base away, suggesting this may be a read error. The chain links TRBV28 to TRBJ2-6, with D unclear. CDR1 and CDR2 from the germline V gene are MDHEN and SYDVKM. The V end was cut by 6 bases, the J end by 0 bases, with 3 bases between. CDR3 length: 13 amino acids. CDR3: CASRFSGANVLTF. In DNA, the CDR3 is TGTGCCAGCAGATTCTCTGGGGCCAACGTCCTGACTTTC. The variable domain in full, completed from reference TRBV28 and TRBJ2-6, reads DVKVTQSSRYLVKRTGEKVFLECVQDMDHENMFWYRQDPGLGLRLIYFSYDVKMKEKGDIPEGYSVSREKKERFSLILESASTNQTSMYLCASRFSGANVLTFGAGSRLTVL.

This clonotype showed up many times. This rearrangement joins TRBV5-1 to TRBJ2-1, with 7 bases fitting TRBD2. Trimming at V came to 6 bases and at J to 4 bases, leaving 7 bases not matched to a gene. This CDR3 is built from 14 residues. Germline V gives CDR1 SGHRS, CDR2 YFSETQ. CDR3 sequence (DNA): TGCGCCAGCAAACATCTAGCGGCTTACAATGAGCAGTTCTTC. Residues: CASKHLAAYNEQFF.